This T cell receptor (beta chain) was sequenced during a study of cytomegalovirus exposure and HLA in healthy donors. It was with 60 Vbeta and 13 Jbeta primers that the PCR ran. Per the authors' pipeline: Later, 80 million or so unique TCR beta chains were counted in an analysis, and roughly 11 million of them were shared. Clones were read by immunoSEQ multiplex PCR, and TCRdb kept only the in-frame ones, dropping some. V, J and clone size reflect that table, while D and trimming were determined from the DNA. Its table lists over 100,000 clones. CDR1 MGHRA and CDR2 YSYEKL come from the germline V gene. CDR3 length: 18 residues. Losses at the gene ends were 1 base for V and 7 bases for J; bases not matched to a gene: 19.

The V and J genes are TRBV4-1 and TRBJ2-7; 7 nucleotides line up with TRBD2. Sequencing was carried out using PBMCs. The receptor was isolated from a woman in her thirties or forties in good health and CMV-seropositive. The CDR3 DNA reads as TGCGCCAGCAGCCAAGGGATCGGGAGGTCATACCCTTACGTGGAGCAGTACTTC. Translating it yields CASSQGIGRSYPYVEQYF.